The present T cell receptor (beta chain) was sequenced within a study of cytomegalovirus exposure and HLA in healthy donors. General study results and limits: In the approximately 120 validation repertoires, a later analysis found that first-cohort TCR clusters tended to co-occur. In vitro confirmation showed a few CMV-associated chains to be CMV antigen specific.

In regard to this clone: Antigen specificity is unknown.

This CDR3 region has 14 residues. In germline, CDR1 is MNHEY, CDR2 SMNVEV (reference sequence). TCRdb's copy holds only in-frame clones and misses some; the assay was immunoSEQ multiplex PCR. The sample gives tens of thousands of clones, 90% to 97% of which show up once; approximately 1% is in the top ten. The specimen sequenced was PBMCs. The chain employs TRBV27 and TRBJ2-7, with TRBD1 matching 7 bases. The J call may be wrong; the DNA end is better matched by TRBJ2-5. The sequence was obtained from a man aged 18-30 years in good health and CMV-seronegative. CDR3 nucleotides: TGTGCCAGCTCCCCCACAGGGGCTGGAGAGACCCAGTACTTC. This codes for CASSPTGAGETQYF.